Sequencing of this TCR beta chain was carried out in a study of graft-versus-host responses after intestinal transplantation. Using immunoSEQ multiplex PCR, the repertoire was profiled, and TCRdb retains in-frame clones only, with some absent. The top ten clones hold over 0.15% of a sample with around 97,000 clones, roughly nine tenths of them seen once. After removal of 3 bases from V and 6 bases from J, the junction contained 7 bases not matched to a gene. The CDR3 loop spans 15 amino acids. Of note for this clone: Antigen specificity is unknown.

V is TRBV23-1 and J is TRBJ2-1, with 8 bases aligning to TRBD2. TRBV23-1 is sorted into the ORF group, with uncertain function. The specimen was unstimulated CD4+ T cells sorted from spleen or lymph node cells, collected before transplant. The receptor was derived from a human donor who was the organ donor for an intestinal transplant. The CDR3 region has the DNA TGCGCCAGCAGTCACATGCGCGGGGGGTTCAATGAGCAGTTCTTC. As protein: CASSHMRGGFNEQFF.